This passage covers 29 T cell receptor beta chains from one sample sequenced in a study of cytomegalovirus exposure and HLA in healthy donors. PCR used 60 Vbeta primers and 13 Jbeta primers. Measured with immunoSEQ multiplex PCR; TCRdb has only the in-frame clones, and not every one. This repertoire shows roughly 180,000 clones, roughly a tenth found once; its top ten account for approximately 1.5%. Sequencing was performed on PBMCs. Receptors originate from a woman aged 30 to 39 in good health and CMV-seropositive.

This clone came up a few times. This chain joins TRBV13 and TRBJ1-5; D not resolved. The CDR3 runs to 12 residues. CDR1 is PRHDT, CDR2 FYEKMQ, per germline (reference sequence). V lost 3 bases, J lost 4 bases, and 4 bases lay in between. The CDR3 region has the DNA TGTGCCAGCAGCTTGAGGAATCAGCCCCAGCATTTT. Amino acids: CASSLRNQPQHF.

This clone was detected only a few times. V usage is TRBV12-5 and J usage is TRBJ1-1; maybe TRBD1 (6 bases). V was trimmed by 5 bases and J by 0 bases, leaving 10 bases between them. CDR1 is LGHNT, CDR2 FRNRAP, per germline. The CDR3 runs 14 residues. CDR3 coding DNA: TGTGCTAGTGGTGGAGACAGGTTGAACACTGAAGCTTTCTTT. It yields the protein CASGGDRLNTEAFF.

The rearrangement uses TRBV9 and TRBJ1-5; 10 bases are a match to TRBD1. This CDR3 has 15 residues. Germline values: CDR1 SGDLS, CDR2 YYNGEE. The ends lost 0 bases at V and 7 bases at J; junction bases unmatched: 4. The chain's CDR3 is CASSVGGTGDQPQHF. CDR3 nucleotide sequence: TGTGCCAGCAGCGTAGGGGGGACAGGGGACCAGCCCCAGCATTTT.

This chain connects TRBV12-1 to TRBJ2-5; TRBD2 is the table's D call and was not checked against the DNA. TRBV12-1 is termed a pseudogene. CDR3 length: 16 residues. CDR3 DNA: TGTGCCAGCAGCTTTGCGTGTATTGGGGAGGAAGAGACCCAGTACTTC. Its translation: CASSFACIGEEETQYF.

This clone has just a few counts. The chain carries TRBV4-1 and TRBJ2-1, with D tentatively TRBD2 (8 bases). The germline CDR1 and CDR2 sequences are MGHRA and YSYEKL. CDR3 length: 17 residues. The V and J ends lost 0 bases and 8 bases respectively, with 20 bases between them. The CDR3 here is CASSQDTGVTSEYEQFF. The CDR3 nucleotides are TGCGCCAGCAGCCAAGATACAGGGGTGACTAGCGAATATGAGCAGTTCTTC.

The CDR3 spells CASSPPGWSTEAFF. The CDR3 coding sequence is TGTGCCAGCTCACCTCCGGGGTGGAGTACTGAAGCTTTCTTT. V and J are TRBV18 and TRBJ1-1; D call uncertain. Germline CDR1 reads KGHSH; CDR2 reads LQKENI. This CDR3 region has 14 residues. V lost 3 bases to trimming and J lost 5 bases, with 13 bases between them.

This clone was seen a few times. This chain links TRBV15 with TRBJ2-7; 11 bases fit TRBD2. The germline V gene encodes CDR1 LNHNV and CDR2 YYDKDF (reference sequence). This CDR3 contains 18 residues. The trim removed 0 bases at V and 1 base at J, leaving 8 bases unmatched. The chain's CDR3 is CATSRDRRLAGGSYEQYF. CDR3 nucleotides: TGTGCCACCAGCAGAGATAGGAGGCTAGCGGGAGGATCCTACGAGCAGTACTTC.

This clone was seen a few times. V and J are TRBV5-4 and TRBJ1-2, with TRBD1 identical over 9 bases. The J segment lost 0 bases and the V segment lost 3 bases, leaving 0 bases of the junction unmatched. The CDR3 covers 14 residues. Per germline, CDR1 SGHNT and CDR2 YYREEE (reference sequence). DNA of the CDR3: TGTGCCAGCAGCTGGACAGGGGCTAACTATGGCTACACCTTC. Amino acids: CASSWTGANYGYTF.

This clone was observed a few times. The chain couples TRBV29-1 to TRBJ1-2; D perhaps matches TRBD1 (6 bases). Germline lookup yields CDR1 SQVTM and CDR2 ANQGSEA. V was pared by 3 bases and J by 8 bases, with 16 bases between. The CDR3 is 13 residues long. CDR3 in amino acids: CSVDGQDSDGYTF. The CDR3 DNA follows: TGCAGCGTTGATGGGCAGGACAGCGACGGCTACACCTTC.

For the CDR3, the DNA is TGTGCCAGCAGCCAACGGGGTCAGCCCCAGCATTTT. Translated, it gives CASSQRGQPQHF. V is TRBV5-6 and J is TRBJ1-5; D uncertain. V was pared by 4 bases and J by 6 bases, with 8 bases between. The CDR3 is 12 amino acids. The V gene's germline CDR1 is SGHDT and CDR2 YYEEEE.

This clone was seen only a few times. V gene TRBV30 combines with J gene TRBJ1-2; no clear D gene. V was clipped by 2 bases and J by 2 bases, with 9 bases between them. CDR3 length: 13 amino acids. The germline V gene encodes CDR1 GTSNPN and CDR2 SVGIG (reference sequence). As DNA, the CDR3 is TGTGCCTGGAGTATATGGAGGAACTATGGCTACACCTTC. It specifies CAWSIWRNYGYTF.

V gene TRBV5-5 combines with J gene TRBJ1-3; possibly TRBD1 for D (5 bases). Germline CDR1 SGHKS, CDR2 YYEKEE (reference sequence). V was trimmed by 0 bases and J by 0 bases, leaving 7 bases between them. This CDR3 is 15 amino acids long. The CDR3 loop reads CASSLERGSGNTIYF. Here the CDR3 DNA reads TGTGCCAGCAGCTTGGAAAGGGGCTCTGGAAACACCATATATTTT.

This sequence joins TRBV30 and TRBJ2-1; D remains ambiguous. The CDR3 has 11 amino acids. The V and J ends lost 4 bases and 9 bases respectively, with 10 bases between them. Germline V CDR1 and CDR2: GTSNPN, SVGIG (reference sequence). CDR3 protein: CAWTGLSEQFF. CDR3 nucleotides: TGTGCCTGGACGGGTCTCTCTGAGCAGTTCTTC.

This clone has a handful of counts. J is TRBJ2-6 and V is TRBV30, with 8 bases aligning to TRBD1. Trimming removed 1 base from V and 0 bases from J; junction bases left unmatched: 8. CDR1 and CDR2 (germline): GTSNPN, SVGIG (reference sequence). The CDR3 loop spans 18 amino acids. The CDR3 coding sequence is TGTGCCTGGAGTGGGACAGGGAGTTTTTCCTCTGGGGCCAACGTCCTGACTTTC. Translated, it gives CAWSGTGSFSSGANVLTF.

The gene calls are TRBV5-1 and TRBJ2-1, with a tentative D call TRBD2 (6 bases). There are 19 residues in the CDR3. Germline V gives CDR1 SGHRS, CDR2 YFSETQ. The V end was cut by 4 bases, the J end by 4 bases, with 27 bases between. The CDR3 spells CASSAQGVAAGSQYNEQFF. CDR3 in DNA: TGCGCCAGCAGCGCCCAAGGGGTAGCGGCCGGATCGCAATACAATGAGCAGTTCTTC.

This clone has a handful of counts. The chain recombines TRBV2 with TRBJ2-5, with a tentative D call TRBD1 (5 bases). Germline CDR1 SNHLY, CDR2 FYNNEI. CDR3 length equals 14 residues. Trimming shortened V by 7 bases and J by 5 bases, and 17 bases separated the two germline ends. The CDR3 sequence is CASNGQSPGETQYF. The CDR3 nucleotides read TGTGCCAGCAACGGACAATCTCCAGGGGAGACCCAGTACTTC.

The table lists this clone with a few counts. The J gene is TRBJ2-6, the V gene TRBV15, with 10 bases matching TRBD1. CDR1 and CDR2 from the germline V gene are LNHNV and YYDKDF (reference sequence). With V trimmed by 1 base and J by 4 bases, 7 bases remained unmatched. The CDR3 consists of 18 residues. The CDR3 DNA is TGTGCCACCAGCAGAGCTCGACAGGGGGCGCGCGGGGCCAACGTCCTGACTTTC. Protein product: CATSRARQGARGANVLTF.

The genes are TRBV5-1 and TRBJ1-1; possibly TRBD1 for D (5 bases). In germline, CDR1 is SGHRS, CDR2 YFSETQ. The CDR3 totals 14 residues. Trimming took 2 bases from V and 5 from J, leaving 13 bases between them. The CDR3 sequence is CASSFGGTGTEAFF. In nucleotides, the CDR3 is TGCGCCAGCAGCTTTGGGGGGACGGGTACTGAAGCTTTCTTT.

In this sample, this clone turned up a few times. This sequence joins TRBV4-2 and TRBJ1-1; D is possibly TRBD1 (6 bases). Trimming cost V 1 base and J 2 bases, with 11 bases left between them. The germline V gene encodes CDR1 LGHNA and CDR2 YNFKEQ. This CDR3 comprises 15 residues. The CDR3: CASSQGTGPNTEAFF. The CDR3 coding sequence is TGTGCCAGCAGCCAAGGAACAGGGCCCAACACTGAAGCTTTCTTT.

This clone came up a few times. This sequence joins TRBV21-1 and TRBJ2-7; TRBD2, the D gene given by the table, was not confirmed from the DNA. TRBV21-1 is a pseudogene segment. The CDR3 totals 16 residues. This chain's CDR3 is CASSKGLGGRAYEQYF. CDR3 sequence (DNA): TGTGCCAGCAGCAAAGGTTTAGGCGGGAGGGCCTACGAGCAGTACTTC.

V is TRBV27 and J is TRBJ2-5; TRBD1 agrees at 10 bases. CDR3 length: 16 residues. The V and J ends lost 4 bases and 3 bases, in that order; junction bases with no gene match: 8. Germline CDR1 and CDR2: MNHEY and SMNVEV (reference sequence). The CDR3 is CASSSPRTGGEETQYF. In DNA, the CDR3 is TGTGCCAGCAGTTCCCCCCGGACAGGGGGGGAAGAGACCCAGTACTTC.

In this sample, this clone turned up a few times. This sequence joins TRBV4-1 and TRBJ2-1, with D perhaps matching TRBD1 (5 bases). The CDR3 covers 15 residues. Germline V gives CDR1 MGHRA, CDR2 YSYEKL. V lost 3 bases, J lost 0 bases, and 9 bases lay in between. The CDR3 nucleotides are TGCGCCAGCAGCCAGCGGACACGCTCCTACAATGAGCAGTTCTTC. It translates to CASSQRTRSYNEQFF.

The chain carries TRBV19 and TRBJ2-7, with 12 nucleotides matching TRBD1. Germline loops: CDR1 LNHDA, CDR2 SQIVND (reference sequence). Germline trimming cut 6 bases from V and 4 bases from J; bases unmatched to any gene: 4. The CDR3 has 14 residues. The CDR3 reads CASSQGQGAYEQYF. CDR3 bases: TGTGCCAGTAGCCAGGGACAGGGGGCGTACGAGCAGTACTTC.

V is TRBV30 and J is TRBJ2-7, with 10 bases matching TRBD1. The germline V gene has CDR1 GTSNPN and CDR2 SVGIG (reference sequence). This CDR3 region has 12 residues. V lost 5 bases, J lost 4 bases, and 2 bases stayed unmatched. The CDR3 region is CAWDRGPYEQYV. The CDR3 DNA sequence: TGTGCCTGGGACAGGGGGCCTTACGAGCAGTACGTC.

In DNA, the CDR3 is TGTGCCAGCAGCTTAGAACTAGCAACCCACAATGAGCAGTTCTTC. This encodes CASSLELATHNEQFF. The J gene is TRBJ2-1, the V gene TRBV13; D is possibly TRBD2 (6 bases). Looked up from germline, CDR1 is PRHDT and CDR2 is FYEKMQ (reference sequence). Trimming shortened V by 1 base and J by 5 bases, and 12 bases separated the two germline ends. This CDR3 comprises 15 residues.

CDR3 DNA sequence: TGCGCCAGCAGGGGAGGACAAATACGAGAGACCCAGTACTTC. Translating gives CASRGGQIRETQYF. The V call is TRBV5-1, the J call TRBJ2-5, with D possibly being TRBD2 (6 bases). V lost 5 bases to trimming and J lost 4 bases, with 15 bases between them. The CDR3 is 14 residues long. Germline assignment: CDR1 SGHRS and CDR2 YFSETQ.

V and J are TRBV6-1 and TRBJ2-5; 11 nucleotides align to TRBD1. The ends lost 10 bases at V and 5 bases at J; junction bases unmatched: 9. The CDR3 contains 14 residues. CDR1 and CDR2 from the germline V gene are MNHNS and SASEGT. CDR3 sequence: CATQDRGRRETQYF. The CDR3 DNA follows: TGTGCCACCCAGGACAGGGGGCGGAGGGAGACCCAGTACTTC.

This clone has more than one count but fewer than ten. The V and J genes are TRBV6-6 and TRBJ1-3; maybe TRBD1 (6 bases). CDR1 and CDR2 from the germline V gene are MNHNY and SVGAGI (reference sequence). This CDR3 is built from 14 residues. V was pared by 7 bases and J by 0 bases, with 10 bases between. CDR3 coding DNA: TGTGCCAGCACGGGACACAACTCTGGAAACACCATATATTTT. It yields the protein CASTGHNSGNTIYF.

This clone was picked up a small number of times. The chain is built from TRBV19 and TRBJ2-3, with 15 bases that match TRBD2. CDR1 is LNHDA, CDR2 SQIVND, per germline (reference sequence). The CDR3 has 19 amino acids. V shed 0 bases, J shed 5 bases, and the junction held 9 bases outside the gene matches. The CDR3 nucleotides read TGTGCCAGTAGTATAGAGGGACTAGCGGGAGGAAAAGGAAAAGATACGCAGTATTTT. Its translation: CASSIEGLAGGKGKDTQYF.